The rows below give T cell receptor beta chains drawn from one sample of a study of T cells in Graves' hyperthyroidism and ophthalmopathy. TCRdb processed the multiplex PCR reads anew with MiXCR; each CDR3 protein has one entry. The repertoire holds about 160,000 distinct CDR3 sequences, with over 7.5% as singletons. The specimen sequenced was blood. The receptor set was obtained from a woman aged 18 to 35 with Graves' hyperthyroidism that later progressed to Graves' ophthalmopathy. Each CDR3 is given with its conserved first and last residue. A D gene is named only where the DNA matches it firmly. Clone size is stated in some rows and not others, as once, few, many or a class when expanded.

d_call clone_size j_call v_call cdr3_length cdr3_nt cdr3_aa
- many TRBJ2-7 TRBV2 14 TGTGCCAGCAGTGAGGGCAGGTCTAGCTACGAGCAGTACTTC CASSEGRSSYEQYF
- many TRBJ1-2 TRBV5-6 15 TGTGCCAGCAGCTTGGTGGAGGCAGGATATTCAGGCTACACCTTC CASSLVEAGYSGYTF
- many TRBJ1-5 TRBV19 15 TGTGCCAGTAGTCAGGACGTGGGGGGCAATCAGCCCCAGCATTTT CASSQDVGGNQPQHF
- few TRBJ1-2 TRBV19 13 TGTGCCAGTACCGCGACAGGCCTCTATGGCTACACCTTC CASTATGLYGYTF
- many TRBJ1-1 TRBV6-1 15 TGTGCCAGCAGAGGAATGGCCGGCAGGAACACTGAAGCTTTCTTT CASRGMAGRNTEAFF
TRBD1 many TRBJ1-1 TRBV9 15 TGTGCCAGCAGCGTAGGTCAGGGGGCGAACACTGAAGCTTTCTTT CASSVGQGANTEAFF
TRBD2 many TRBJ2-3 TRBV24-1 16 TGTGCCACCAGTGATTTGCGGGGGGGGGCCACAGATACGCAGTATTTT CATSDLRGGATDTQYF
TRBD2 many TRBJ2-3 TRBV7-7 16 TGTGCTAGCAGCCAACTATTTAGCGGGGGGGAAGATACGCAGTATTTT CASSQLFSGGEDTQYF
- - TRBJ1-1 TRBV9 14 TGTGCCAGCAGCTCCGGGGTTCGGAACACTGAAGCTTTCTTT CASSSGVRNTEAFF
- many TRBJ2-7 TRBV30 11 TGTGCCTGGAGGGGGGCAGGGGAGCAGTACTTC CAWRGAGEQYF
TRBD1 many TRBJ2-7 TRBV25-1 14 TGTGCCAGCAGTAAACCCGGGACAGGAGGCGAGCAGTACTTC CASSKPGTGGEQYF
TRBD2 - TRBJ2-1 TRBV7-9 17 TGTGCCAGCCCAAACCCATCACTACTAGCGGGGAACAATGAGCAGTTCTTC CASPNPSLLAGNNEQFF
TRBD2 - TRBJ2-3 TRBV4-2 14 TGTGCCAGCAAACCTAGCGGTTTCACAGATACGCAGTATTTT CASKPSGFTDTQYF
TRBD1 - TRBJ2-1 TRBV9 16 TGTGCCAGCAGCGCTCCCCGACAGGGGGTCTACAATGAGCAGTTCTTC CASSAPRQGVYNEQFF
TRBD2 many TRBJ2-1 TRBV30 12 TGTGCCTGGGTACTAGCGGACAATGAGCAGTTCTTC CAWVLADNEQFF
- - TRBJ2-5 TRBV20-1 16 TGCAGTGCTAGAGATAGGGGGAGTAACTATCAAGAGACCCAGTACTTC CSARDRGSNYQETQYF
- many TRBJ1-5 TRBV6-1 15 TGTGCCAGCACCCCAGGTAAACATAGCAATCAGCCCCAGCATTTT CASTPGKHSNQPQHF
TRBD1 many TRBJ2-7 TRBV6-2/TRBV6-3 16 TGTGCCACCGAACCGGGACAGCGACCCAGCTCCTACGAGCAGTACTTC CATEPGQRPSSYEQYF
- many TRBJ1-2 TRBV30 14 TGTGCCTGGAGTGTACTGGGATTGAAGGGGGGCTACACCTTC CAWSVLGLKGGYTF
- - TRBJ2-2 TRBV9 13 TGTGCCGGCAGCGTAGACCTCACCGGGGAGCTGTTTTTT CAGSVDLTGELFF
TRBD2 many TRBJ2-2 TRBV7-3 18 TGTGCCAGCAGCTTAGCTTTTCTAGCGGGGGCTAACACCGGGGAGCTGTTTTTT CASSLAFLAGANTGELFF
TRBD2 many TRBJ2-1 TRBV20-1 13 TGCAGCTGTCGGCGGGAGGACTACAATGAGCAGTTCTTC CSCRREDYNEQFF
- many TRBJ2-7 TRBV20-1 11 TGCAGTGCGCCACAGGGTTACGAGCAGTACTTC CSAPQGYEQYF
- many TRBJ2-1 TRBV20-1 16 TGCAGTGCTAGAGATATCAGGAGGGGACAATACAATGAGCAGTTCTTC CSARDIRRGQYNEQFF
- many TRBJ2-1 TRBV20-1 13 TGCAGTGCTAGAGAGGCTTTGAGAAATGAGCAGTTCTTC CSAREALRNEQFF
- many TRBJ2-1 TRBV7-2 15 TGTGCCAGCAGCCCTAAGGCGGCTACTTACAATGAGCAGTTCTTC CASSPKAATYNEQFF
TRBD2 many TRBJ2-3 TRBV11-2 20 TGTGCCAGCAGCTTAGAGGTCCCGGGACTAGCGGGGGGGTACACAGATACGCAGTATTTT CASSLEVPGLAGGYTDTQYF
- - TRBJ2-2 TRBV10-1 13 TGCGCCAGCAGTGACAGGGCCACCGGGGAGCTGTTTTTT CASSDRATGELFF
- few TRBJ2-7 TRBV4-1 15 TGCGCCAGCAGCCAACCGACGGGGAGCTCCTACGAGCAGTACTTC CASSQPTGSSYEQYF
- many TRBJ1-4 TRBV11-2 14 TGTGCCAGCAGCCTCGGGGCAGAGAATGAAAAACTGTTTTTT CASSLGAENEKLFF
- many TRBJ2-2 TRBV13 16 TGTGCCAGCAGCTTTGGGACTGGAGCGAACACCGGGGAGCTGTTTTTT CASSFGTGANTGELFF
- - TRBJ2-1 TRBV7-9 17 TGTGCCAGCAGCTTATTCCCATCCACAAGCTCCTACAATGAGCAGTTCTTC CASSLFPSTSSYNEQFF
- many TRBJ2-5 TRBV20-1 14 TGCAGTGCTAGAGATTTGGACAGAGGGGAGACCCAGTACTTC CSARDLDRGETQYF
TRBD1 many TRBJ2-7 TRBV5-1 14 TGCGCCAGCAGCCGATACAGGGGAACCTACGAGCAGTACTTC CASSRYRGTYEQYF
TRBD1 many TRBJ1-2 TRBV6-1 13 TGTGCCAGCCGGGACAGGGGTAGCTATGGCTACACCTTC CASRDRGSYGYTF
- many TRBJ1-1 TRBV6-1 14 TGTGCCAGCAGTCCAGTCGCGGGGAACACTGAAGCTTTCTTT CASSPVAGNTEAFF
- many TRBJ2-1 TRBV3-1 16 TGTGCCAGCAGCCATATGTTGACAGAGTTCGGAAGTGAGCAGTTCTTC CASSHMLTEFGSEQFF
- - TRBJ1-2 TRBV13 15 TGTGCCAGCAGTTTAATAATAGGGGGGGACTATGGCTACACCTTC CASSLIIGGDYGYTF
- many TRBJ2-2 TRBV6-1 15 TGTGCCAGCAGTTATGGTAGAGGAAACACCGGGGAGCTGTTTTTT CASSYGRGNTGELFF
TRBD2 - TRBJ2-1 TRBV7-8 18 TGTGCCAGCAGACGACGGGGGGGGGGCCGCGTCCCCTACAATGAGCAGTTCTTC CASRRRGGGRVPYNEQFF